This entry is about one TCR beta chain. The time point here: new active TB diagnosis, blood taken before or within 7 days of starting treatment. This sample is part of a study of T cells in tuberculosis. The J segment lost 1 base and the V segment lost 5 bases, leaving 5 bases of the junction unmatched. The CDR3 length is 16 residues. The germline gives CDR1 SGHVS, CDR2 FQNEAQ. Measured with immunoSEQ multiplex PCR; TCRdb has only the in-frame clones, and not every one. There are around 30,000 clones in the sample; around 86% occur only once, and roughly 5% lies in the top ten. The chain has TRBV7-8 and TRBJ2-7, with TRBD2 matching 13 bases. The sequenced sample was PBMCs, obtained at tuberculosis diagnosis. This TCR derives from an adult with tuberculosis. The CDR3 region has the DNA TGTGCCAGCAGCGCACTAGCGGGGGGGCCTTCCTACGAGCAGTACTTC. Protein sequence: CASSALAGGPSYEQYF.